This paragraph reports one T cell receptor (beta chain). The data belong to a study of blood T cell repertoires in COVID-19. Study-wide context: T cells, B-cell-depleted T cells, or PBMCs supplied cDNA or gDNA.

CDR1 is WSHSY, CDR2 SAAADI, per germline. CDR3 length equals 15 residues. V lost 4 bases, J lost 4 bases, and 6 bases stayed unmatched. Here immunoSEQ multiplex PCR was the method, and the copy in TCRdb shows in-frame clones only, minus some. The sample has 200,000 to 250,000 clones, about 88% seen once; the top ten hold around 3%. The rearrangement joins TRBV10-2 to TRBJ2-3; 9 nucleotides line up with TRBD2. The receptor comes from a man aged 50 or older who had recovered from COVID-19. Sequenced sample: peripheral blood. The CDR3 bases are TGCGCCAGCAGTGTCGCTAGCGGGAAGCCAGATACGCAGTATTTT. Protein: CASSVASGKPDTQYF.